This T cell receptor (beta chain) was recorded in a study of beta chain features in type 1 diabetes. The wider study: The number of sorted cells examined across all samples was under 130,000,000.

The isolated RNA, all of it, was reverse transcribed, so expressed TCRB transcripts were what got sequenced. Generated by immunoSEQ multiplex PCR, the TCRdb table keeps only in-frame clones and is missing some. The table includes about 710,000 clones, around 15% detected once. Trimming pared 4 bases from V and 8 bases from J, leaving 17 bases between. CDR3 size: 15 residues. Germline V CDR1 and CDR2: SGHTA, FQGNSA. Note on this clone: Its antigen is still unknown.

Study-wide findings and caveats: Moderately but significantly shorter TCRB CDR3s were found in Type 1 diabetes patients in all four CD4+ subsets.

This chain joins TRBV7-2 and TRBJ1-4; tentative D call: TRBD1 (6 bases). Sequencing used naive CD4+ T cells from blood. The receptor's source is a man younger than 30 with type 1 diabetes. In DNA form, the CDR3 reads TGTGCCAGCAGCTCCAGGGGCCCGACCGGCGAAAAACTGTTTTTT. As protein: CASSSRGPTGEKLFF.